This entry features one TCR beta chain sequence. This clone came up a few times. Its antigen has not been determined. The input lacks base qualities; no much larger clone sits a single base away. The data were taken from a study of cytomegalovirus exposure and HLA in healthy donors (dated by TCRdb to the late 2010s). Concerning the study at large: According to an earlier analysis of several hundred of the donors, 200 million or so T cells yielded 120 million or so unique TCR beta sequences and approximately 300 Gb of sequence data. Among the roughly 410 genotyped donors, approximately 76% belonged to the genetic ancestry cluster associated with self-reported Caucasian donors. In a later analysis, previously published TCR beta repertoires from about 640 donors were re-analyzed and high-resolution HLA genotyping was added so that TCR occurrence patterns could be studied. Because of strong linkage in the cohort, four to six DR-DQ haplotypes were treated as single units for association and clustering. Approximately 300 gigabases of sequencing data and approximately 91 million unique TCR sequences made up an early release that covered some 640 HLA-typed donors. The study profiled the T cell repertoires of more than 500 subjects by immunosequencing and related them to cytomegalovirus serostatus. The number of typed donors differed by locus: about 620-630 for A, B, C, DRB1 and DQB1; 500 to 550 for DQA1; roughly 600 for DPA1; and 400 to 480 for DPB1. In an earlier analysis of 587 of the donors, high-throughput TCR beta sequencing was used to judge whether each TCR beta V gene segment behaved as functional or pseudogenic. Every repertoire in the discovery cohort had been generated on one and the same sequencing platform. A later genetic analysis used genome-wide SNP genotypes for about three fifths of the roughly 700 donors, treating that subset as a discovery cohort. Alongside the repertoire data, information on donor age, sex, ethnicity and CMV serostatus was compiled. Across some 400 genotyped donors of the cohort, an average of about 240,000 unique TCR beta nucleotide sequences per donor were sequenced, and 15% to 20% of those sequences were non-productive. HLA typing included class I and class II loci at four-digit resolution. The study was designed to test whether signatures of past pathogen exposure could be identified by cataloging public T cell receptors. In addition to the first cohort of roughly 700 subjects, a separate validation cohort of approximately 110 different subjects was used. To predict cytomegalovirus infection status, the study brought together high-throughput TCR immunosequencing, statistical association of individual TCRs with disease status, and machine learning. In the later analysis, no new phenotypic data were used to find candidate immune exposures; instead, reliance was placed on TCR beta sequences and their occurrence across donors.

The CDR3 contains 15 residues, cysteine and phenylalanine counted. Of all the DNA, just the CDR3 is kept, 45 bases in frame from base 1. A distance of 15 bases separates the germline ends of V and J, which lose 0 bases and 9 bases respectively. The germline V gene (reference sequence) supplies CDR1 LNHNV and CDR2 YYDKDF. In total, over 600 healthy bone marrow donors made up the cohort. At the time of sampling, all cohort members were nominally healthy, though unrecorded immune exposures were likely present. The donor tested CMV seropositive and was one of the 289 seropositive cohort members. Each donor provided a peripheral blood sample, and peripheral blood mononuclear cells were used for TCR beta sequencing. Genomic DNA was extracted from the blood cell samples with the Qiagen DNeasy Blood Extraction Kit. Overall study results and their limits: Because HLA typing was missing for some donors at each locus, association tests included only the typed subset. The sequencing pipeline was judged likely to have produced a cluster of highly shared sequence variants as a technical artifact. Across donors, most TCR sequences were observed very rarely, whereas some public TCRs were present in many individuals. A later genetic analysis associated a missense DCLRE1C variant with V-gene and J-gene trimming of TCR beta chains, and an independent cohort replicated the association. In a later analysis, some 17,000 TCR beta sequences were associated with specific HLA alleles at a false discovery rate of 0.05. In a later analysis, HLA-associated TCR beta chains showed more clonal expansion and lower generation probabilities than non-associated chains that were equally common. A later analysis found that TCR association rates varied across HLA loci, with DRB1 alleles showing the most associated TCRs and HLA-C alleles the fewest. The only immune exposure information available for the cohort was CMV serostatus. Because counts were too low, under 20 rarely observed V segments, including chromosome 9 orphons, were left out of the earlier analysis of 500 to 750 of the donors. The authors suggested that the approach could potentially be extended to other disease states and immunological phenotypes. Strong co-occurrence of HLA alleles, especially DR and DQ, made assigning TCR associations to individual alleles difficult. Three of the identified cytomegalovirus-associated TCR beta chains were confirmed in vitro to be specific for cytomegalovirus antigens. The cohort was sequenced for TCR beta chains only, and without alpha or paired-chain data the features that could be detected were limited. In both the original and validation cohorts, the classifier was reported to diagnose cytomegalovirus status with high specificity and sensitivity. Sequencing depth was assumed to be roughly uniform across donors in the presence/absence analyses, though that assumption may not hold. Compared with the roughly 670-donor mean, donors in an Asian-associated ancestry cluster had fewer N-insertions in productive TCRs, according to a later genetic analysis. A later analysis found that most CMV-associated TCR beta chains appeared HLA-restricted, with HLA associations seemingly driven largely by CMV exposure. Correlated functional status among segregating V segments might be attributable to linkage disequilibrium, but an unknown experimental factor could not be ruled out. A total of fewer than 200 TCR beta chains were listed by the study as associated with cytomegalovirus. A further reported finding was that TCR beta sequences accurately predicted the HLA-A and HLA-B alleles for most subjects in the first cohort. The 87-base-pair reads could not distinguish some IMGT-functional V segments, including TRBV6-2 and TRBV6-3, so those segments were excluded. Several of the top co-occurrence clusters appeared to be linked to parvovirus B19, influenza, CMV and Epstein-Barr virus, according to a later analysis. In an earlier analysis of around 500 of the donors, most TCR beta V segments appeared in productive rearrangements about 87% or about 30% of the time, broadly matching IMGT annotations.

Receptors were amplified or captured by the immunoSEQ multiplex PCR assay. A mixture of 60 forward primers for TCR Vbeta segments and 13 reverse primers for TCR Jbeta segments was used in the multiplex PCR. The CDR3 region of rearranged TCR beta genes was amplified from genomic DNA by a multiplex PCR assay. The Illumina HiSeq System was used to sequence the amplified TCR beta libraries as 87-base-pair reads. The authors' pipeline ran thus. Across the 500 to 700 repertoires, a later analysis counted tens of millions of unique TCR beta chains, roughly 11 million of which were shared by at least two donors. A nearest-neighbor algorithm error-corrected the raw reads and collapsed the reads into unique sequences, merging closely related sequences to remove PCR and sequencing errors. Alignment of CDR3 sequences to IMGT reference sequences was used to assign V, D and J gene segments. Each retained sequence needed at least a six-nucleotide match to both a V gene segment and a J gene segment. Rearrangements were called productive when the CDR3 lacked stop codons and stayed in frame with V and J; all others were non-productive. Following IMGT convention, CDR3 was defined as the stretch from the second conserved V-encoded cysteine up to the conserved J-encoded phenylalanine. In an earlier analysis of more than 550 of the donors, sequences lacking an unambiguous match to a single V gene segment were excluded. In an earlier analysis of around 590 of the donors, a V segment was called functional when productive rearrangements were above 56.7%, and segregating when the standard deviation between donors exceeded 5%. A statistical classification framework was built for diagnosing cytomegalovirus status from the catalog of TCR beta chain sequences. A later analysis assigned V and J genes by comparing TCR nucleotide sequences with IMGT/GENE-DB human TR gene sequences. The TCRdist pipeline was used in a later analysis to assign CDR3 sequences and most-parsimonious VDJ recombination scenarios. In a later analysis, each TCR beta chain was defined by its CDR3 amino acid sequence together with its V-gene family, and reads without a unique V-gene family were excluded. A later analysis removed 592 highly shared, low-generation-probability nucleotide sequences to deal with suspected cross-contamination and a sequencing artifact. A later analysis calculated a clonal expansion index for each public chain from normalized within-repertoire ranks of inferred template counts. In a later analysis, generation probabilities were computed with a VDJ recombination model fitted to out-of-frame rearrangements, and the resulting probabilities were checked against IGoR. In a later analysis, hypergeometric tests were used to score TCR-TCR, TCR-HLA and TCR-CMV co-occurrence, with a repertoire-size bias correction applied to TCR pairs. A later analysis estimated false discovery rates by permuting HLA or CMV assignments 20 times. In a later analysis, co-occurring TCRs were grouped using DBSCAN, with TCRdist sequence similarity added in when clustering inside HLA-allele-positive subsets. Repertoires with fewer than 30,000 or more than 120,000 public chains, plus five repertoires with anomalous nucleotide sharing, were excluded from co-occurrence clustering. Drawn from immuneACCESS, this table holds only the in-frame rearrangements with V and J called that TCRdb kept. Clones are partly lost; checked studies trace under half to an unresolved V gene and leave the rest unexplained. From that table come the V and J calls and clone size; the DNA was used to work out D and trimming. The sample table records approximately 100,000 clones; roughly three quarters of these occur just once. Around 12% of the sample comes from the top ten.

The sequenced material came from PBMCs. In this chain, TRBV15 is recombined with TRBJ1-5, with the D gene call left open. The origin of this receptor is a woman aged 40 to 50 in good health and CMV-seropositive. The nucleotides are TGTGCCACCAGCAGAGATCAAGCCCGGGGTGGGCCCCAGCATTTT. Its protein is CATSRDQARGGPQHF.